The rows below give T cell receptor beta chains drawn from one sample of a study of neurological immune-mediated disorders. Each CDR3 protein gets one entry after TCRdb re-called the 5' RACE reads with MiXCR. Of roughly 60,000 distinct CDR3 sequences listed, around 4.8% are singletons. The sequencing sample was made of PBMCs. These TCRs come from a woman in her forties or fifties with multiple sclerosis. The CDR3 runs from the conserved cysteine through the conserved F or W. D genes are given only for firm matches. Expanded clones get a size class; other rows say once, few or many, or leave the size out.

TRBD2 18 TRBJ2-1 many TRBV7-2 CASSPRLAGARSYNEQFF TGTGCCAGCAGCCCGAGACTAGCGGGGGCGCGCTCCTACAATGAGCAGTTCTTC
- 12 TRBJ2-1 many TRBV5-5 CASSLGRDEQFF TGTGCCAGCAGCTTGGGGAGGGATGAGCAGTTCTTC
- 16 TRBJ1-2 - TRBV12-3/TRBV12-4 CASSWRTGLQGSGYTF TGTGCCAGCAGTTGGCGAACGGGCCTACAGGGATCTGGCTACACCTTC
- 16 TRBJ1-4 many TRBV20-1 CSARDLVAGYAEKLFF TGCAGTGCTAGAGATCTGGTGGCAGGGTATGCTGAAAAACTGTTTTTT
- 14 TRBJ2-2 many TRBV28 CASSQKLEAGELFF TGTGCCAGCAGTCAAAAACTAGAGGCCGGGGAGCTGTTTTTT
TRBD1 14 TRBJ2-5 many TRBV5-1 CASSLTGGRETQYF TGTGCCAGCAGCTTAACAGGGGGCAGGGAGACCCAGTACTTC
TRBD1 14 TRBJ2-7 - TRBV7-2 CASSPGQGHYEQYF TGTGCCAGCAGCCCGGGACAGGGCCACTACGAGCAGTACTTC
TRBD1 14 TRBJ1-4 many TRBV27 CASSTDRGGKKLFF TGTGCCAGCAGTACCGACAGGGGAGGGAAAAAACTGTTTTTT
- 13 TRBJ1-5 many TRBV20-1 CSAGRASDQPQHF TGCAGTGCTGGGCGGGCCAGTGATCAGCCCCAGCATTTT
TRBD2 15 TRBJ2-1 many TRBV7-2 CASSSLGAGNGEQFF TGTGCCAGCAGCTCCCTGGGAGCGGGGAATGGTGAGCAGTTCTTC
- 15 TRBJ1-2 few TRBV28 CATSHLTQGSYGYTF TGTGCCACCTCTCATCTTACCCAGGGTAGCTATGGCTACACCTTC
- 12 TRBJ1-5 - TRBV20-1 CSARVGAQPQNF TGCAGTGCTAGAGTAGGGGCTCAGCCCCAGAATTTT
- 13 TRBJ2-7 - TRBV6-6 CASSYGHPYEQYF TGTGCCAGCAGTTACGGGCACCCTTACGAGCAGTACTTC
TRBD1 15 TRBJ2-7 - TRBV18 CASSPPRQGSNEQYF TGTGCCAGCTCACCACCGAGACAGGGGTCGAACGAGCAGTACTTC
- 14 TRBJ1-1 many TRBV7-6 CASSPRGVNTEAFF TGTGCCAGCAGCCCCCGAGGGGTGAACACTGAAGCTTTCTTT
- 11 TRBJ2-3 - TRBV6-2/TRBV6-3 CASSPTDTQYF TGTGCCAGCAGTCCGACAGATACGCAGTATTTT
- 15 TRBJ2-3 many TRBV12-3/TRBV12-4 CASSLGRAPADTQYF TGTGCCAGCAGTTTAGGTAGAGCCCCCGCAGATACGCAGTATTTT
- 13 TRBJ1-2 many TRBV4-3 CASSQEGSYGYTF TGCGCCAGCAGCCAAGAAGGGAGCTATGGCTACACCTTC
- 15 TRBJ2-7 many TRBV5-6 CASSYPGGADYEQYF TGTGCCAGCAGCTACCCTGGGGGGGCAGACTACGAGCAGTACTTC
TRBD1 15 TRBJ2-2 many TRBV15 CATSGDRVNTGELFF TGTGCCACCAGCGGGGACAGGGTGAACACCGGGGAGCTGTTTTTT
- 19 TRBJ2-6 many TRBV7-6 CASSLAPGTAYSGANVLTF TGTGCCAGCAGCTTAGCCCCCGGGACTGCCTACTCTGGGGCCAACGTCCTGACTTTC
TRBD1 14 TRBJ2-7 - TRBV5-1 CASSLRDSYYEQYF TGCGCCAGCAGCTTGAGGGACAGCTACTACGAGCAGTACTTC